This passage covers 18 T cell receptor beta chains from one sample sequenced in a study of cytomegalovirus exposure and HLA in healthy donors. The PCR used 60 Vbeta and 13 Jbeta primers. Some clones are missing from TCRdb's copy, which holds only in-frame ones; the method was immunoSEQ multiplex PCR. The sample carries fewer than 200,000 clones, 60% to 80% recorded once. Sample: PBMCs. The source is a man aged 18 to 30 in good health and CMV-seropositive.

This chain links TRBV9 with TRBJ2-5; 8 positions match TRBD1. J lost 2 bases, V lost 3 bases, and 9 bases had no gene match. The length of the CDR3 is 16 residues. Per the germline V gene, CDR1 is SGDLS and CDR2 is YYNGEE. CDR3 sequence (DNA): TGTGCCAGCAGCGCTACCGGGACAGGCCTTCAAGAGACCCAGTACTTC. Translated, it gives CASSATGTGLQETQYF.

The chain recombines TRBV18 with TRBJ2-5; 8 bases align to TRBD1. Germline CDR1 KGHSH, CDR2 LQKENI. V lost 3 bases, J lost 1 base, and 1 base stayed unmatched. The CDR3 covers 14 residues. The CDR3 region has the DNA TGTGCCAGCTCACCCGGGACAGGCCAAGAGACCCAGTACTTC. Protein product: CASSPGTGQETQYF.

This chain uses TRBV19 with TRBJ2-7; TRBD1 matches at 9 bases. The CDR3 has 14 amino acids. From germline, CDR1 is LNHDA and CDR2 SQIVND (reference sequence). Losses at the gene ends were 5 bases for V and 7 bases for J; bases not matched to a gene: 9. This CDR3 is CASSVGTGLGEQYF. CDR3 nucleotide sequence: TGTGCCAGTAGTGTCGGGACAGGGCTGGGAGAGCAGTACTTC.

Notes on this clone: At one end, the junction sequence differs from germline, possibly due to a read error. The chain carries TRBV7-9 and TRBJ2-7; maybe TRBD2 (6 bases). This CDR3 comprises 16 residues. The V gene's germline CDR1 is SEHNR and CDR2 FQNEAQ (reference sequence). The CDR3, as DNA: TGTTCCAGCAGCTTGGGGGGTAGGGATTTCTCCTACGAGCAGTACTTC. Translation gives CSSSLGGRDFSYEQYF.

The J gene is TRBJ2-2, the V gene TRBV19; D possibly corresponds to TRBD2 (5 bases). CDR3 length: 17 residues. Trimming left V 7 bases short and J 1 base short, with 19 bases between. Germline V lookup: CDR1 LNHDA, CDR2 SQIVND (reference sequence). The DNA for the CDR3 is TGTGCCAGTACCCTCCAGCCCAGCGGAGTGAACACCGGGGAGCTGTTTTTT. This encodes CASTLQPSGVNTGELFF.

The chain has TRBV5-1 and TRBJ2-5; 8 nucleotides align to TRBD2. J lost 5 bases, V lost 0 bases, and 9 bases had no gene match. CDR3 length equals 16 residues. Germline CDR1 reads SGHRS; CDR2 reads YFSETQ. CDR3 region: CASSLARGGSVETQYF. Here the CDR3 DNA reads TGCGCCAGCAGCTTGGCCCGCGGGGGGTCAGTTGAGACCCAGTACTTC.

V is TRBV4-2 and J is TRBJ2-7, with TRBD2 matching 11 bases. The CDR3 is 18 amino acids. V trimming: 0 bases; J trimming: 2 bases; junction bases outside the gene matches: 9. Germline V gene data show CDR1 as LGHNA and CDR2 as YNFKEQ. The CDR3 DNA follows: TGTGCCAGCAGCCAAGAGCCGGGGGTAGCGGGAGGGCCCTACGAGCAGTACTTC. It codes for CASSQEPGVAGGPYEQYF.

This chain connects TRBV6-5 to TRBJ2-7; 10 nucleotides match TRBD2. The CDR3 contains 15 residues. In germline, CDR1 is MNHEY, CDR2 SVGAGI. The V segment lost 6 bases and the J segment 0 bases; nucleotides outside the gene matches: 5. The CDR3 protein is CASRPSSGGSYEQYF. CDR3 DNA sequence: TGTGCCAGCAGACCCTCTAGCGGGGGCTCCTACGAGCAGTACTTC.

The chain employs TRBV4-1 and TRBJ1-5, with TRBD1 matching over 7 bases. Looked up from germline, CDR1 is MGHRA and CDR2 is YSYEKL. Trimming removed 3 bases from V and 0 bases from J; junction bases left unmatched: 2. The CDR3 extends over 15 amino acids. In DNA, the CDR3 is TGCGCCAGCAGCCACGGGACAGATAGCAATCAGCCCCAGCATTTT. Residues: CASSHGTDSNQPQHF.

The rearrangement joins TRBV18 to TRBJ2-6; TRBD1 is a possible D gene (6 bases). Germline V gene sequence: CDR1 KGHSH, CDR2 LQKENI. V was clipped by 6 bases and J by 0 bases, with 18 bases between them. This CDR3 comprises 18 residues. Here the CDR3 reads CASSPRRTALSGANVLTF. The CDR3 DNA reads as TGTGCCAGCTCTCCCCGTAGGACAGCCCTCTCTGGGGCCAACGTCCTGACTTTC.

With respect to this clone: One end of the junction does not line up with germline, which may come from a read error. This chain connects TRBV5-1 to TRBJ2-4; 7 bases fit TRBD2. Germline CDR1 reads SGHRS; CDR2 reads YFSETQ. The CDR3 has 14 amino acids. The CDR3 protein is CASSLGLAENSQYF. The CDR3 DNA sequence: TGCGCCAGCAGCTTGGGCCTAGCGGAAAACAGTCAGTACTTC.

The rearrangement uses TRBV6-1 and TRBJ2-5; D is possibly TRBD2 (6 bases). The J call is in doubt because the DNA end fits TRBJ2-7 better. The CDR3 is 16 residues long. Germline V CDR1 and CDR2: MNHNS, SASEGT. CDR3 sequence: CASSEGEVYDLYEQYF. CDR3 bases: TGTGCCAGCAGTGAAGGGGAGGTCTACGACCTCTACGAGCAGTACTTC.

To note about this clone: Within the sample, other DNA sequences also encode this same CDR3. V gene TRBV15 combines with J gene TRBJ2-5; the D is unclear. The V end lost 0 bases, the J end lost 2 bases, and 4 bases lay between the germline ends. Germline values: CDR1 LNHNV, CDR2 YYDKDF (reference sequence). This CDR3 comprises 13 residues. This chain's CDR3 is CATSRDLQETQYF. In nucleotides, the CDR3 is TGTGCCACCAGCAGAGACTTACAAGAGACCCAGTACTTC.

With regard to this clone: The identical CDR3 is also encoded by other nucleotide sequences in the sample. The chain couples TRBV7-2 to TRBJ1-1; D call uncertain. The CDR3 is 15 residues long. CDR1 SGHTA and CDR2 FQGNSA come from the germline V gene. The germline V and J ends were trimmed by 5 bases and 0 bases, with 13 bases remaining between them. CDR3 protein: CASSKDSRMNTEAFF. In DNA, the CDR3 is TGTGCCAGCAGCAAGGACTCCAGGATGAACACTGAAGCTTTCTTT.

The chain is built from TRBV2 and TRBJ2-7; 15 nucleotides line up with TRBD2. Losses at the gene ends were 2 bases for V and 3 bases for J; bases not matched to a gene: 14. Germline V gene data show CDR1 as SNHLY and CDR2 as FYNNEI. The CDR3 covers 20 residues. The CDR3 protein is CASSESWGLAGGQYNYEQYF. The CDR3 DNA reads TGTGCCAGCAGTGAATCTTGGGGACTAGCGGGAGGTCAATACAACTACGAGCAGTACTTC.

This clone was picked up a small number of times. V and J are TRBV7-9 and TRBJ2-3; D may be TRBD2 (5 bases). This CDR3 comprises 15 residues. The V gene lost 5 bases and the J gene lost 2 bases, with 14 bases spanning the gap. Germline-derived CDR1 and CDR2 are SEHNR and FQNEAQ (reference sequence). The CDR3 here is CASSTRAGPTDTQYF. In DNA form, the CDR3 reads TGTGCCAGCAGCACGAGGGCGGGCCCCACAGATACGCAGTATTTT.

The rearrangement joins TRBV14 to TRBJ1-4, with D tentatively TRBD1 (5 bases). The CDR3 extends over 15 amino acids. Germline-derived CDR1 and CDR2 are SGHDN and FVKESK. Trimming cost V 1 base and J 7 bases, with 13 bases left between them. The chain's CDR3 is CASSQGEGVSEKLFF. The CDR3 DNA follows: TGTGCCAGCAGCCAAGGCGAAGGGGTTAGTGAAAAACTGTTTTTT.

The V and J genes are TRBV5-1 and TRBJ1-4, with 8 bases aligning to TRBD1. Germline CDR1 and CDR2: SGHRS and YFSETQ. The CDR3 is 16 amino acids. J lost 3 bases, V lost 4 bases, and 8 bases had no gene match. CDR3 in amino acids: CASSAAQGAANEKLFF. Here the CDR3 DNA reads TGCGCCAGCAGCGCGGCCCAGGGGGCCGCTAATGAAAAACTGTTTTTT.